These 5 T cell receptor beta chains came from one sample sequenced in a study of blood T cell repertoires in COVID-19 (dated by TCRdb to 2018 to 2021). Libraries were prepared through the immunoSEQ multiplex PCR assay. Here the immuneACCESS table is served through TCRdb, limited to in-frame sequences with V and J called. Missing clones are a known gap in these copies; in checked studies unresolved V genes cover under half, and the rest lacks a known reason. The sample contains roughly 250,000 clones, 75% to 90% of them found a single time. The ten largest make up around 0.88% of the sample. The sample consisted of peripheral blood. These receptors came from a man aged 25 to 40 with acute or convalescent COVID-19.

The chain has TRBV2 and TRBJ1-2, with 7 bases lining up with TRBD1. The CDR3 consists of 15 residues. CDR1 and CDR2 from the germline V gene are SNHLY and FYNNEI. V shed 4 bases, J shed 4 bases, and the junction held 9 bases outside the gene matches. CDR3 region: CASSGGRGRSYGYTF. In DNA, the CDR3 is TGTGCCAGCAGTGGGGGAAGGGGGCGCTCCTATGGCTACACCTTC.

This chain joins TRBV5-6 and TRBJ2-6; no clear D. In germline, CDR1 is SGHDT, CDR2 YYEEEE. V lost 5 bases to trimming and J lost 3 bases, with 9 bases between them. CDR3 length: 14 amino acids. The CDR3 sequence: CASSFRGGANVLTF. DNA of the CDR3: TGTGCCAGCAGTTTTAGAGGTGGGGCCAACGTCCTGACTTTC.

The chain combines TRBV18 with TRBJ2-3, with TRBD2 matching 7 bases. The germline V gene encodes CDR1 KGHSH and CDR2 LQKENI. V trimming: 7 bases; J trimming: 5 bases; junction bases outside the gene matches: 12. The CDR3 sequence is 15 residues long. The CDR3 bases are TGTGCCAGCTTTAAGAGGGAGGGCCTCGTAGATACGCAGTATTTT. Amino acid sequence: CASFKREGLVDTQYF.

This chain uses TRBV6-5 with TRBJ1-1, with 10 bases fitting TRBD1. The germline gives CDR1 MNHEY, CDR2 SVGAGI. The CDR3 loop spans 14 amino acids. V was clipped by 2 bases and J by 5 bases; unmatched bases: 2. The DNA for the CDR3 is TGTGCCAGCAGTTACGGGACAGGGGTTACTGAAGCTTTCTTT. The encoded protein is CASSYGTGVTEAFF.

The chain has TRBV28 and TRBJ2-1, with D possibly matching TRBD2 (5 bases). This CDR3 spans 16 amino acids. The V end was cut by 6 bases, the J end by 1 base, with 16 bases between. Germline values: CDR1 MDHEN, CDR2 SYDVKM. DNA for the CDR3: TGTGCCAGCAGGCGACCTAGCAGACCATCCTACAATGAGCAGTTCTTC. This gives the protein CASRRPSRPSYNEQFF. Looking up the rest from reference TRBV28 and TRBJ2-1 gives the full variable domain: DVKVTQSSRYLVKRTGEKVFLECVQDMDHENMFWYRQDPGLGLRLIYFSYDVKMKEKGDIPEGYSVSREKKERFSLILESASTNQTSMYLCASRRPSRPSYNEQFFGPGTRLTVL.